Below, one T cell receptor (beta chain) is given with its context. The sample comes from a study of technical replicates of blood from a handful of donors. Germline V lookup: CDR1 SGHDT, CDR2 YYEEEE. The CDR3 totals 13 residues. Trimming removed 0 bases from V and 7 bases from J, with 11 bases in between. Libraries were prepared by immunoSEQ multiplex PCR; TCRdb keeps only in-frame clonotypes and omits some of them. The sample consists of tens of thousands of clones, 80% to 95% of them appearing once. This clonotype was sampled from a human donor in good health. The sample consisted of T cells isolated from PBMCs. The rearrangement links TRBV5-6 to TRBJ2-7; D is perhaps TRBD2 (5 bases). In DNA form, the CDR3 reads TGTGCCAGCAGCTTGGCCTCGGGGTCTGAGCAGTACTTC. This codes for CASSLASGSEQYF. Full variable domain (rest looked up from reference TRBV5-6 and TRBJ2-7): DAGVTQSPTHLIKTRGQQVTLRCSPKSGHDTVSWYQQALGQGPQFIFQYYEEEERQRGNFPDRFSGHQFPNYSSELNVNALLLGDSALYLCASSLASGSEQYFGPGTRLTVT.